A single sample gave rise to the 3 T cell receptor beta chains below, sequenced in a study of cytomegalovirus exposure and HLA in healthy donors. 13 Jbeta primers and 60 Vbeta primers were used for the PCR. This table comes from immunoSEQ multiplex PCR, and its TCRdb copy is limited to in-frame clones, with some not included. This table has around 140,000 clones, 78% appearing once. Sequenced input: PBMCs. The receptors come from a female donor in good health and CMV-seronegative.

The genes are TRBV7-9 and TRBJ2-3, with 7 bases aligning to TRBD1. The J segment lost 0 bases and the V segment lost 0 bases, leaving 0 bases of the junction unmatched. Germline V gene lookup returns CDR1 SEHNR and CDR2 FQNEAQ (reference sequence). The CDR3 sequence is 15 residues long. Here the CDR3 DNA reads TGTGCCAGCAGCTTAGCGGGACAGAGCACAGATACGCAGTATTTT. Amino acids: CASSLAGQSTDTQYF. Supplemented by reference TRBV7-9 and TRBJ2-3, the full variable domain reads DTGVSQNPRHKITKRGQNVTFRCDPISEHNRLYWYRQTLGQGPEFLTYFQNEAQLEKSRLLSDRFSAERPKGSFSTLEIQRTEQGDSAMYLCASSLAGQSTDTQYFGPGTRLTVL.

This chain links TRBV9 with TRBJ1-2, with D hard to call. This CDR3 comprises 13 residues. Germline-derived CDR1 and CDR2 are SGDLS and YYNGEE. The V end lost 0 bases, the J end lost 7 bases, and 10 bases lay between the germline ends. The CDR3 spells CASSVGQGSGYTF. The DNA for the CDR3 is TGTGCCAGCAGCGTAGGACAAGGGAGTGGCTACACCTTC.

In the case of this clone: Other DNA sequences within the sample encode an identical CDR3. This chain connects TRBV5-1 to TRBJ1-2; a weak D match, TRBD1 (5 bases). CDR1 SGHRS and CDR2 YFSETQ come from the germline V gene. Trimming removed 2 bases from V and 4 bases from J, with 9 bases in between. The CDR3 is made up of 13 amino acids. CDR3 protein: CASSFGQGYGYTF. CDR3 in DNA: TGCGCCAGCAGCTTCGGCCAGGGCTATGGCTACACCTTC. The full variable domain, with the rest looked up from reference TRBV5-1 and TRBJ1-2, is KAGVTQTPRYLIKTRGQQVTLSCSPISGHRSVSWYQQTPGQGLQFLFEYFSETQRNKGNFPGRFSGRQFSNSRSEMNVSTLELGDSALYLCASSFGQGYGYTFGSGTRLTVV.